The 10 T cell receptor beta chains in this list originate from one sample, sequenced in a study of glioma-infiltrating T cells. TCR alpha and beta CDR3 regions were amplified from RNA using iRepertoire nested multiplex PCR. TCRdb called the multiplex PCR reads again in MiXCR, with one record for every CDR3 protein. This sample has roughly 130,000 distinct CDR3 sequences, with about 22% found just once. Sequenced input: glioma tissue, nonneoplastic brain tissue, or PBMCs (not recorded which). All receptors derive from a human donor with low-grade glioma or glioblastoma, undergoing nonglioma brain surgery, or in good health (not recorded which).

A note on this clonotype: A much larger clone lies one base from this, so it may be a read error. Because the CDR3 is missing its conserved closing phenylalanine or tryptophan, this is likely a read error. The V gene is TRBV20-1, the J gene TRBJ1-3; maybe TRBD1 (6 bases). This CDR3 is 13 amino acids long. The V gene lost 6 bases and the J gene lost 4 bases, with 13 bases spanning the gap. Per germline, CDR1 DFQATT and CDR2 SNEGSKA (reference sequence). The CDR3 is CSAQRGAGNTIYL. CDR3 nucleotides: TGCAGTGCCCAGCGGGGGGCAGGAAACACCATATATCTT.

This clonotype was seen a few times. The genes are TRBV6-1 and TRBJ2-5, with 10 bases matching TRBD1. Germline-derived CDR1 and CDR2 are MNHNS and SASEGT. V shed 6 bases, J shed 4 bases, and the junction held 2 bases outside the gene matches. The CDR3 runs 13 residues. CDR3 in amino acids: CASSGQGGETQYF. CDR3 nucleotide sequence: TGTGCCAGCAGCGGACAGGGGGGAGAGACCCAGTACTTC.

This clonotype was detected only a few times. This chain joins TRBV3-1 and TRBJ1-2; 9 bases are a match to TRBD1. CDR1 LGHDT and CDR2 YNNKEL come from the germline V gene (reference sequence). V shed 4 bases, J shed 5 bases, and the junction held 5 bases outside the gene matches. The CDR3 has 14 amino acids. For the CDR3, the DNA is TGTGCCAGCAGCCCACTGGGACAGGGATATGGCTACACCTTC. As protein: CASSPLGQGYGYTF.

This chain uses TRBV6-4 with TRBJ2-3; 7 positions match TRBD1. The germline V gene has CDR1 MRHNA and CDR2 SNTAGT. The V gene end was trimmed by 6 bases and the J gene end by 1 base; junction bases not matched to a gene: 4. This CDR3 has 14 amino acids. CDR3: CASRPTGRTDTQYF. CDR3 bases: TGTGCCAGCAGGCCGACAGGGCGCACAGATACGCAGTATTTT.

The chain couples TRBV4-1 to TRBJ2-5, with TRBD1 matching over 7 bases. Germline loops: CDR1 MGHRA, CDR2 YSYEKL. There are 15 residues in the CDR3. The V segment lost 0 bases and the J segment 0 bases; nucleotides outside the gene matches: 1. The DNA for the CDR3 is TGCGCCAGCAGCCAAGATGACAGGGACCAAGAGACCCAGTACTTC. This encodes CASSQDDRDQETQYF.

Concerning this clonotype: The junction shows a germline mismatch at one end, possibly a read error. The V gene is TRBV7-8, the J gene TRBJ2-1; D gene unclear. CDR1 is SGHVS, CDR2 FQNEAQ, per germline. The CDR3 length is 11 residues. This chain's CDR3 is CASNLYNEQFF. Written as DNA, the CDR3 is TGTGCCAGCAACTTATACAATGAGCAGTTCTTC.

This clonotype was seen a handful of times. V gene TRBV18 combines with J gene TRBJ1-6; D is undetermined. The CDR3 runs to 14 residues. The germline gives CDR1 KGHSH, CDR2 LQKENI. Deletions cut 0 bases from V and 7 bases from J, with 7 bases between. Written as DNA, the CDR3 is TGTGCCAGCTCACCACCGGAAGTAAATTCACCCCTCCACTTT. It is translated as CASSPPEVNSPLHF.

In the case of this clonotype: This sequence may be a read error, since a much larger clone differs from it by one base. The chain carries TRBV28 and TRBJ1-3; possibly TRBD1 for D (5 bases). Germline V gene lookup returns CDR1 MDHEN and CDR2 SYDVKM. This CDR3 has 16 amino acids. In nucleotides, the CDR3 is TGTGCCAGCAGTCCCAGGGCCCCCAGCTCTGGAGACACCATATATTTT. Residues: CASSPRAPSSGDTIYF.

The chain recombines TRBV19 with TRBJ2-3; 11 nucleotides match TRBD1. The germline V gene encodes CDR1 LNHDA and CDR2 SQIVND (reference sequence). V trimming: 11 bases; J trimming: 0 bases; junction bases outside the gene matches: 7. This CDR3 is built from 15 residues. CDR3 nucleotide sequence: TGTGCCGCCGGGACAGGGGGGCCTAGCACAGATACGCAGTATTTT. Translating it yields CAAGTGGPSTDTQYF.

The chain is built from TRBV5-1 and TRBJ2-3; TRBD1 matches 8 bases. Germline V gene lookup returns CDR1 SGHRS and CDR2 YFSETQ. Germline trimming cut 4 bases from V and 0 bases from J; bases unmatched to any gene: 10. The CDR3 has 17 amino acids. In nucleotides, the CDR3 is TGCGCCAGCAGCCCGCTGGACAGGGCCTCTAGCACAGATACGCAGTATTTT. The encoded protein is CASSPLDRASSTDTQYF.